Below, 5 T cell receptor beta chains from the same sample are listed, as sequenced in a study of blood T cell repertoires in COVID-19. Using immunoSEQ multiplex PCR, the repertoire was profiled, and TCRdb retains in-frame clones only, with some absent. The table lists 220,000 or so clones, around 84% of them singletons. The sample consisted of PBMCs or T cells enriched from blood (not recorded which). The receptor set was obtained from a middle-aged woman who had recovered from COVID-19.

The rearrangement uses TRBV5-4 and TRBJ2-2; TRBD2 aligns across 14 bases. Germline CDR1 reads SGHNT; CDR2 reads YYREEE (reference sequence). There are 19 residues in the CDR3. With 4 bases clipped from V and 3 bases from J, the junction kept 11 bases outside the gene matches. DNA for the CDR3: TGTGCCAGCAGCCAGACTAGCGGGAGGGCCGTCGGTTACACCGGGGAGCTGTTTTTT. Residues: CASSQTSGRAVGYTGELFF.

The count of this clone is one. CDR3 sequence: CASSTGTRPYNEQFF. CDR3 DNA sequence: TGTGCCAGCAGCACCGGGACTAGACCCTACAATGAGCAGTTCTTC. The rearrangement joins TRBV9 to TRBJ2-1; TRBD2 matches 8 bases. This CDR3 has 15 residues. Losses at the gene ends were 4 bases for V and 2 bases for J; bases not matched to a gene: 5. Germline V CDR1 and CDR2: SGDLS, YYNGEE.

This chain links TRBV6-5 with TRBJ1-3; no definite D call. The germline V and J ends were trimmed by 7 bases and 3 bases, with 7 bases remaining between them. The germline V gene has CDR1 MNHEY and CDR2 SVGAGI. This CDR3 has 12 residues. The CDR3, as DNA: TGTGCCAGCAACCCCGGTGGAAACACCATATATTTT. The encoded protein is CASNPGGNTIYF.

V gene TRBV14 combines with J gene TRBJ1-2; D is unclear. V dropped 5 bases and J dropped 2 bases, with 6 bases sitting between them. The CDR3 is made up of 12 amino acids. Germline V CDR1 and CDR2: SGHDN, FVKESK. The CDR3 loop is CASSIVNYGYTF. The DNA of the CDR3 is TGTGCCAGCAGCATAGTGAACTATGGCTACACCTTC.

The chain is built from TRBV19 and TRBJ2-2, with 7 positions matching TRBD1. Trimming cost V 8 bases and J 5 bases; bases outside gene matches: 8. Germline V gives CDR1 LNHDA, CDR2 SQIVND (reference sequence). The CDR3 length is 14 residues. CDR3 in amino acids: CASREGQATGELFF. For the CDR3, the DNA is TGTGCCAGTCGGGAAGGACAGGCTACCGGGGAGCTGTTTTTT.